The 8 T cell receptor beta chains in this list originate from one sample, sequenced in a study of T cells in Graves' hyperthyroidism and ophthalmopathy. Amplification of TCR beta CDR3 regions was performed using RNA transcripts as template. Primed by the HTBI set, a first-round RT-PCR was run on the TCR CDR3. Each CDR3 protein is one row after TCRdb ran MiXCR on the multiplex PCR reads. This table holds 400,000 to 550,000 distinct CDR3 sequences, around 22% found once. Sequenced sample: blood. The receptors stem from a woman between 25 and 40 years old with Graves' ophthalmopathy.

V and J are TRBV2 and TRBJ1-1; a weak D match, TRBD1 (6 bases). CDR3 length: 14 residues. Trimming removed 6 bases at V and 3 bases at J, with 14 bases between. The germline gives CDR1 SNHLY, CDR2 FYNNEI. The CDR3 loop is CASSVEGQHTEAFF. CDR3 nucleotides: TGTGCCAGCAGCGTTGAGGGACAACACACTGAAGCTTTCTTT.

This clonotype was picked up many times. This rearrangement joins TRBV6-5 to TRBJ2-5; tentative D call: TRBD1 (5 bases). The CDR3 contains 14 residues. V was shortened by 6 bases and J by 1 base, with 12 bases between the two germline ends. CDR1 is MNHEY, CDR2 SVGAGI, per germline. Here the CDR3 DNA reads TGTGCCAGCAGCCCCTGGCAGGGCCAAGAGACCCAGTACTTC. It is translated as CASSPWQGQETQYF.

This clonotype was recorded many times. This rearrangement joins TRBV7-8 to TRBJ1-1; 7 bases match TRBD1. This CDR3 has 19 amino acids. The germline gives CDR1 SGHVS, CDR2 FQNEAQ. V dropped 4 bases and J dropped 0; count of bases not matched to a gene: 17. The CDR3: CASSSLIAHVTGVNTEAFF. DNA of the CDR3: TGTGCCAGCAGCTCCCTTATAGCCCACGTAACAGGGGTGAACACTGAAGCTTTCTTT.

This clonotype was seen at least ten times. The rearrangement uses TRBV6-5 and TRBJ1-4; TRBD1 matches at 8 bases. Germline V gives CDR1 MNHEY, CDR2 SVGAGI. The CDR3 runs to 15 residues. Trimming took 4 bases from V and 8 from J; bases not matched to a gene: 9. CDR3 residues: CASSSQTGEDEKLFF. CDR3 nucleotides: TGTGCCAGCAGTTCCCAGACAGGGGAGGACGAAAAACTGTTTTTT.

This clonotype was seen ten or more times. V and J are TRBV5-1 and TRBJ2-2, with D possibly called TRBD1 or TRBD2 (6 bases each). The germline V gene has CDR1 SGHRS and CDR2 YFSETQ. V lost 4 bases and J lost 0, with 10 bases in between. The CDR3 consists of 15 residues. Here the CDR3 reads CASSRGPSNTGELFF. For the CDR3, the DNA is TGCGCCAGCAGCCGGGGGCCTTCGAACACCGGGGAGCTGTTTTTT.

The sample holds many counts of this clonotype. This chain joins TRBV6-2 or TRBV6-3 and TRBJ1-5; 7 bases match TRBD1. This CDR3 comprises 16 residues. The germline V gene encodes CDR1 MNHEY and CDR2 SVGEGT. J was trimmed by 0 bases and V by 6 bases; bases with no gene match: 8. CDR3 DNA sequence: TGTGCCAGCAGCCCACTGACAGGGATTAGCAATCAGCCCCAGCATTTT. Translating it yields CASSPLTGISNQPQHF.

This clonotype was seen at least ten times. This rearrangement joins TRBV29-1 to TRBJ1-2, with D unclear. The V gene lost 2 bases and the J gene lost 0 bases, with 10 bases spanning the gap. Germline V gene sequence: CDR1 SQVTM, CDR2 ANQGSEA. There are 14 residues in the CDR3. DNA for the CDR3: TGCAGCGTTGAAAGCAGCGACTCTAACTATGGCTACACCTTC. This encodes CSVESSDSNYGYTF.

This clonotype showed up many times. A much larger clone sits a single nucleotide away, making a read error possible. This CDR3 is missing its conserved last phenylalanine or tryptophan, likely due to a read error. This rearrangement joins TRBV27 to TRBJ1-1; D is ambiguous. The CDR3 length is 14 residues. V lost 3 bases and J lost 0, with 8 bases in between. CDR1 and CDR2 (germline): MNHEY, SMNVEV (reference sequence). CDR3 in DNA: TGTGCCAGCAGTTTGTATACCCTGAACACTGAAGCTTTCCTT. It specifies CASSLYTLNTEAFL.